A selection of T cell receptor beta chains follows, all from one sample in a study of naive and memory T cell subsets. From the UMI-ligation and nested PCR reads, TCRdb called clonotypes with MiXCR, one entry per CDR3 protein. The sample holds 98,000 or so distinct CDR3 sequences, about 11% seen once. Sequenced input: naive CD4+ T cells from blood. These receptor sequences come from a human donor in good health. Each CDR3 is given with its conserved first and last residue. The D gene is left open where the match is weak. Clone size, where shown, is once, few, many, or a class for clones that have expanded.

d_gene: .
j_gene: TRBJ1-4
abundance: .
v_gene: TRBV7-2
CDR3aa: CASSQQGGANEKLFF
CDR3nt: TGTGCCAGCAGTCAACAAGGGGGAGCGAATGAAAAACTGTTTTTT

d_gene: .
j_gene: TRBJ2-3
abundance: .
v_gene: TRBV5-1
CDR3aa: CASSFAGNPGNTQYF
CDR3nt: TGCGCCAGCAGCTTCGCGGGTAACCCGGGAAATACGCAGTATTTT

d_gene: TRBD2
j_gene: TRBJ2-1
abundance: many
v_gene: TRBV2
CDR3aa: CASLLVPVLAGGNEQFF
CDR3nt: TGTGCCAGCCTCCTGGTCCCTGTACTAGCGGGAGGCAATGAGCAGTTCTTC

d_gene: .
j_gene: TRBJ1-6
abundance: .
v_gene: TRBV12-3/TRBV12-4
CDR3aa: CASSRDGNSPLHF
CDR3nt: TGTGCCAGCAGTCGGGACGGCAATTCACCCCTCCACTTT

d_gene: TRBD1
j_gene: TRBJ2-3
abundance: .
v_gene: TRBV5-8
CDR3aa: CASSSGTGSGTDTQYF
CDR3nt: TGTGCCAGCAGCTCGGGGACAGGGTCGGGGACAGATACGCAGTATTTT

d_gene: TRBD1
j_gene: TRBJ1-1
abundance: .
v_gene: TRBV5-1
CDR3aa: CASSLVDREGTEAFF
CDR3nt: TGCGCCAGCAGCTTGGTAGACAGGGAGGGCACTGAAGCTTTCTTT

d_gene: .
j_gene: TRBJ2-3
abundance: many
v_gene: TRBV28
CDR3aa: CASSQLAPDTQYF
CDR3nt: TGTGCCAGCAGTCAGCTAGCGCCAGATACGCAGTATTTT

d_gene: .
j_gene: TRBJ2-3
abundance: .
v_gene: TRBV6-2/TRBV6-3
CDR3aa: CASSYPAGDMDTQYF
CDR3nt: TGTGCCAGCAGTTACCCGGCCGGGGATATGGATACGCAGTATTTT

d_gene: TRBD1
j_gene: TRBJ2-7
abundance: .
v_gene: TRBV6-2/TRBV6-3
CDR3aa: CASSYSPLHDRVRSFEQYF
CDR3nt: TGTGCCAGCAGTTACTCCCCTCTCCACGACAGGGTAAGGTCCTTCGAGCAGTACTTC

d_gene: .
j_gene: TRBJ2-3
abundance: many
v_gene: TRBV7-2
CDR3aa: CASSHRDYTDTQYF
CDR3nt: TGTGCCAGCAGTCACAGGGATTACACAGATACGCAGTATTTT

d_gene: .
j_gene: TRBJ1-5
abundance: few
v_gene: TRBV20-1
CDR3aa: CSARSPDGNQPQHF
CDR3nt: TGCAGTGCTAGATCCCCGGACGGTAATCAGCCCCAGCATTTT

d_gene: TRBD1
j_gene: TRBJ2-7
abundance: .
v_gene: TRBV4-2
CDR3aa: CASSRDRTYEQYF
CDR3nt: TGTGCCAGCAGCCGGGACAGGACCTACGAGCAGTACTTC

d_gene: .
j_gene: TRBJ1-2
abundance: .
v_gene: TRBV19
CDR3aa: CASSDNRVYTF
CDR3nt: TGTGCCAGTAGCGATAACAGGGTCTACACCTTC

d_gene: .
j_gene: TRBJ1-1
abundance: .
v_gene: TRBV6-2/TRBV6-3
CDR3aa: CASSYDRQRTEAFF
CDR3nt: TGTGCCAGCAGTTACGACAGACAGCGCACTGAAGCTTTCTTT

d_gene: .
j_gene: TRBJ1-2
abundance: .
v_gene: TRBV27
CDR3aa: CASSQSISGARRDGYTF
CDR3nt: TGTGCCAGCAGTCAGTCCATTTCGGGGGCGCGGAGGGATGGCTACACCTTC

d_gene: TRBD1
j_gene: TRBJ1-2
abundance: few
v_gene: TRBV7-2
CDR3aa: CASSLGTGTYGYTF
CDR3nt: TGTGCCAGCAGCTTAGGGACAGGGACCTATGGCTACACCTTC

d_gene: .
j_gene: TRBJ2-7
abundance: .
v_gene: TRBV27
CDR3aa: CASSLRGGPYEQYF
CDR3nt: TGTGCCAGCAGTTTAAGGGGGGGCCCTTACGAGCAGTACTTC

d_gene: .
j_gene: TRBJ2-7
abundance: .
v_gene: TRBV28
CDR3aa: CASSLEAFSHYEQYF
CDR3nt: TGTGCCAGCAGTTTGGAGGCCTTCTCCCACTACGAGCAGTACTTC

d_gene: .
j_gene: TRBJ2-1
abundance: many
v_gene: TRBV11-3
CDR3aa: CASSLSELGEQFF
CDR3nt: TGTGCCAGCAGCTTATCAGAATTAGGTGAGCAGTTCTTC

d_gene: .
j_gene: TRBJ1-1
abundance: .
v_gene: TRBV29-1
CDR3aa: CSSLDGNTEAFF
CDR3nt: TGCAGCTCCTTGGACGGGAACACTGAAGCTTTCTTT

d_gene: TRBD1
j_gene: TRBJ2-7
abundance: many
v_gene: TRBV12-3/TRBV12-4
CDR3aa: CASTLRTGESYEQYF
CDR3nt: TGTGCCAGCACTCTCCGGACAGGGGAATCCTACGAGCAGTACTTC

d_gene: .
j_gene: TRBJ1-1
abundance: .
v_gene: TRBV24-1
CDR3aa: CATSEGQNTEAFF
CDR3nt: TGTGCCACCAGTGAAGGTCAGAACACTGAAGCTTTCTTT

d_gene: .
j_gene: TRBJ1-2
abundance: .
v_gene: TRBV20-1
CDR3aa: CSALGGGEGQGYTF
CDR3nt: TGCAGTGCCCTAGGGGGGGGAGAAGGGCAAGGCTACACCTTC

d_gene: .
j_gene: TRBJ2-3
abundance: many
v_gene: TRBV5-8
CDR3aa: CASSLRVDTQYF
CDR3nt: TGTGCCAGCAGCTTGAGGGTAGATACGCAGTATTTT

d_gene: .
j_gene: TRBJ1-2
abundance: .
v_gene: TRBV12-3/TRBV12-4
CDR3aa: CASSWDTSYGYTF
CDR3nt: TGTGCCAGCAGTTGGGACACCAGCTATGGCTACACCTTC

d_gene: TRBD1
j_gene: TRBJ1-3
abundance: few
v_gene: TRBV28
CDR3aa: CASRGTGAAGNTIYF
CDR3nt: TGTGCCAGCAGGGGAACAGGGGCCGCTGGAAACACCATATATTTT

d_gene: .
j_gene: TRBJ2-5
abundance: many
v_gene: TRBV7-6
CDR3aa: CASSGSGLQQETQYF
CDR3nt: TGTGCCAGCAGCGGCTCTGGACTGCAGCAAGAGACCCAGTACTTC

d_gene: TRBD1
j_gene: TRBJ2-2
abundance: .
v_gene: TRBV2
CDR3aa: CASRLGQGMVAGELFF
CDR3nt: TGTGCCAGCAGACTTGGACAGGGGATGGTTGCCGGGGAGCTGTTTTTT

d_gene: .
j_gene: TRBJ2-5
abundance: .
v_gene: TRBV28
CDR3aa: CATFGHLGGPAYQETQYF
CDR3nt: TGTGCCACCTTTGGACACCTCGGGGGGCCGGCGTACCAAGAGACCCAGTACTTC

d_gene: .
j_gene: TRBJ1-2
abundance: .
v_gene: TRBV15
CDR3aa: CATSRDPGYGYTF
CDR3nt: TGTGCCACCAGCAGAGATCCTGGATATGGCTACACCTTC

d_gene: TRBD1
j_gene: TRBJ1-6
abundance: .
v_gene: TRBV5-1
CDR3aa: CASSPGRDRGRNSPLHF
CDR3nt: TGCGCCAGCAGCCCGGGAAGGGACAGGGGGCGTAATTCACCCCTCCACTTT

d_gene: .
j_gene: TRBJ2-5
abundance: few
v_gene: TRBV20-1
CDR3aa: CSVAVKETQYF
CDR3nt: TGCAGTGTGGCGGTTAAAGAGACCCAGTACTTC

d_gene: .
j_gene: TRBJ2-3
abundance: .
v_gene: TRBV7-2
CDR3aa: CASSKSGVLMQDTQYF
CDR3nt: TGTGCCAGCAGCAAATCAGGGGTCCTCATGCAAGATACGCAGTATTTT

d_gene: .
j_gene: TRBJ2-5
abundance: .
v_gene: TRBV7-9
CDR3aa: CASSSPDGGSKETQYF
CDR3nt: TGTGCCAGCAGTTCCCCGGACGGTGGGTCCAAAGAGACCCAGTACTTC

d_gene: .
j_gene: TRBJ2-7
abundance: few
v_gene: TRBV3-1
CDR3aa: CASSQTRTEQYF
CDR3nt: TGTGCCAGCAGCCAAACGCGGACCGAGCAGTACTTC

d_gene: .
j_gene: TRBJ2-6
abundance: .
v_gene: TRBV4-3
CDR3aa: CASSQETAGANVLTF
CDR3nt: TGCGCCAGCAGCCAAGAAACAGCTGGGGCCAACGTCCTGACTTTC

d_gene: TRBD1
j_gene: TRBJ2-3
abundance: .
v_gene: TRBV29-1
CDR3aa: CSVSGTGGLTDTQYF
CDR3nt: TGCAGCGTATCCGGGACAGGGGGCCTCACAGATACGCAGTATTTT

d_gene: .
j_gene: TRBJ2-1
abundance: few
v_gene: TRBV7-9
CDR3aa: CASSPRQVQSGNEQFF
CDR3nt: TGTGCCAGCAGCCCAAGACAGGTACAGTCGGGGAATGAGCAGTTCTTC

d_gene: TRBD2
j_gene: TRBJ2-1
abundance: .
v_gene: TRBV7-2
CDR3aa: CARSLVTSAYNEQFF
CDR3nt: TGTGCCAGAAGCTTAGTGACTAGCGCGTACAATGAGCAGTTCTTC

d_gene: .
j_gene: TRBJ1-1
abundance: .
v_gene: TRBV20-1
CDR3aa: CSARDKSRYKAFF
CDR3nt: TGCAGTGCTAGAGATAAGTCCCGGTATAAAGCTTTCTTT

d_gene: .
j_gene: TRBJ2-5
abundance: many
v_gene: TRBV6-5
CDR3aa: CASSDMTETQYF
CDR3nt: TGTGCCAGCAGTGATATGACAGAGACCCAGTACTTC